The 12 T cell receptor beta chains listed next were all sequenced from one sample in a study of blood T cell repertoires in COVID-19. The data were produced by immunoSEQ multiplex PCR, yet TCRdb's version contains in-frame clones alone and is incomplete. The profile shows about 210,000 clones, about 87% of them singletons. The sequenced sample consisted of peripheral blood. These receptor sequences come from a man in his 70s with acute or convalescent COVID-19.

The CDR3 sequence is CASSFLGLAGGPSYNEQFF. CDR3 in DNA: TGTGCCAGCAGCTTTTTAGGACTAGCGGGAGGGCCATCCTACAATGAGCAGTTCTTC. This chain connects TRBV7-2 to TRBJ2-1; 15 bases align to TRBD2. CDR1 and CDR2 (germline): SGHTA, FQGNSA. Losses at the gene ends were 3 bases for V and 1 base for J; bases not matched to a gene: 7. The CDR3 spans 19 residues. Drawing the rest from reference TRBV7-2 and TRBJ2-1, the complete variable domain is GAGVSQSPSNKVTEKGKDVELRCDPISGHTALYWYRQSLGQGLEFLIYFQGNSAPDKSGLPSDRFSAERTGGSVSTLTIQRTQQEDSAVYLCASSFLGLAGGPSYNEQFFGPGTRLTVL.

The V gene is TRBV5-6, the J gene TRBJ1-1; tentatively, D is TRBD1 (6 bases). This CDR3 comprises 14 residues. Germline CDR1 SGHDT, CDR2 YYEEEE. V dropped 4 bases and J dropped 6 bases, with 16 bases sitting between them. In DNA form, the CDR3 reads TGTGCCAGCAGCATCCTGGACAGTCTCCCTGAAGCTTTCTTT. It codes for CASSILDSLPEAFF.

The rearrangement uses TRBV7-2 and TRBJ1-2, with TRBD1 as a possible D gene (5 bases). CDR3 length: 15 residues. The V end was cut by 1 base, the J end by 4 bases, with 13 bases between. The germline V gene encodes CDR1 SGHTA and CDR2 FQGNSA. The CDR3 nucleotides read TGTGCCAGCAGCTTAGTAGGGGCCGAGACCTATGGCTACACCTTC. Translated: CASSLVGAETYGYTF.

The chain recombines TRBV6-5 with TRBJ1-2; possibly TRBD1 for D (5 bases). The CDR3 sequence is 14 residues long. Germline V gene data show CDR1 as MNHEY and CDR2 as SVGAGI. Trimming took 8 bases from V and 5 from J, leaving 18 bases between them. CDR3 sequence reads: CASRGYLGSYGYTF. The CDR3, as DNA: TGTGCCAGCCGGGGGTACCTTGGGTCGTATGGCTACACCTTC.

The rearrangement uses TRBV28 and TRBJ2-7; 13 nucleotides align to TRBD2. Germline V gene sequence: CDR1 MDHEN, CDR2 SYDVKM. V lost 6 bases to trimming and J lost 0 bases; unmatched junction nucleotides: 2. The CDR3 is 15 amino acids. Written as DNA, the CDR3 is TGTGCCAGCAGCCGACTAGCGGGAGGCTCCTACGAGCAGTACTTC. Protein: CASSRLAGGSYEQYF.

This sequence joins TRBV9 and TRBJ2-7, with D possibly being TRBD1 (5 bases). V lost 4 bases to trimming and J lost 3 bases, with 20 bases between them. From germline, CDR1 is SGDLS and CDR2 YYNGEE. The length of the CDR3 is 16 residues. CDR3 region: CASSPLPSQGNYEQYF. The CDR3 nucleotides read TGTGCCAGCAGCCCGCTTCCGTCGCAGGGAAACTACGAGCAGTACTTC. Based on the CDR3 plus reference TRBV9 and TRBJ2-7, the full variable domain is DSGVTQTPKHLITATGQRVTLRCSPRSGDLSVYWYQQSLDQGLQFLIQYYNGEERAKGNILERFSAQQFPDLHSELNLSSLELGDSALYFCASSPLPSQGNYEQYFGPGTRLTVT.

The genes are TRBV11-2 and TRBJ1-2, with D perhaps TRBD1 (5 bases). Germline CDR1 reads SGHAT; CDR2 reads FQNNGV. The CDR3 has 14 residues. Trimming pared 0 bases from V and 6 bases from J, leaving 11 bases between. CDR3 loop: CASSLEGGVDGYTF. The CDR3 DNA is TGTGCCAGCAGCTTAGAAGGAGGGGTGGATGGCTACACCTTC.

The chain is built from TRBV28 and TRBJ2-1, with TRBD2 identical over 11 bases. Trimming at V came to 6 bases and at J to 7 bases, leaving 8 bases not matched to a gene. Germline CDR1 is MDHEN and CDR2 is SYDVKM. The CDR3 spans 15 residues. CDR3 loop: CASSRLASGRNEQFF. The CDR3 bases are TGTGCCAGCAGCCGCTTGGCTAGCGGGAGGAATGAGCAGTTCTTC.

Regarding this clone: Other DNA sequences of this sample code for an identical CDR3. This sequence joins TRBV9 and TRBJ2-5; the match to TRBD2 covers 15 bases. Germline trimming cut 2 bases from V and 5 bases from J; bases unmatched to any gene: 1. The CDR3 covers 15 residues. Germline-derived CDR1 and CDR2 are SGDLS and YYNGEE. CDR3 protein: CASSVGLAGGETQYF. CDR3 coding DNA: TGTGCCAGCAGCGTGGGACTAGCGGGAGGCGAGACCCAGTACTTC.

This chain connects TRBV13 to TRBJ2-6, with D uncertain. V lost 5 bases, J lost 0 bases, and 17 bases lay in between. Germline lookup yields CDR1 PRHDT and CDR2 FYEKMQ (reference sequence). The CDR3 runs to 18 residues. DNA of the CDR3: TGTGCCAGCAGCCTAAACCCCTCGTGGTTCTCTGGGGCCAACGTCCTGACTTTC. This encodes CASSLNPSWFSGANVLTF.

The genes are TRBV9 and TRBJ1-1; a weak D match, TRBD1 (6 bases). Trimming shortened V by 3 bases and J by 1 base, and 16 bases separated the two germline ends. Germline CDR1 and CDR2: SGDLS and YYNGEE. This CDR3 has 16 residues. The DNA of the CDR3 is TGTGCCAGCAGCGCCAATAGCGGGGGGCCGAACACTGAAGCTTTCTTT. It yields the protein CASSANSGGPNTEAFF.

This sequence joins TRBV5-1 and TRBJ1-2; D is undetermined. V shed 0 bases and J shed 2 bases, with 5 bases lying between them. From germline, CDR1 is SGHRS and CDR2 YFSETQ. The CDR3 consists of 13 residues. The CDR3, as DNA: TGCGCCAGCAGCTTGGACGGGAACTATGGCTACACCTTC. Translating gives CASSLDGNYGYTF.